Listed below are T cell receptor beta chains from one sample, sequenced in a study of T-cell memory formation after mild COVID-19. TCRdb re-derived calls from the 5' RACE reads in MiXCR, one entry per CDR3 protein. The sample lists around 510,000 distinct CDR3 sequences; 20% to 25% were seen once. Input material: PBMCs or a T cell subset sorted from them (not recorded which). The origin of the receptors is an adult woman who had mild COVID-19 (a few samples of this study predate the infection). Cell type and time point are not known. Each CDR3 is given with its conserved first and last residue. A D gene is named only where the DNA matches it firmly. Some rows have no size entry. The others give once, few or many, or a class for an expanded clone.

j_call d_call cdr3_length clone_size v_call cdr3_nt cdr3_aa
TRBJ2-4 - 16 - TRBV6-6 TGTGCCAGCAGTTACCCCGGACAATTAGCCAAAAACATTCAGTACTTC CASSYPGQLAKNIQYF
TRBJ1-2 - 10 - TRBV21-1 TGTCGTTCCTTACCGGGGCGCTACACCTTC CRSLPGRYTF
TRBJ2-7 - 11 - TRBV15 TGTGCCACCAGCAGCACTTACGAGCAGTACTTC CATSSTYEQYF
TRBJ2-3 TRBD2 15 - TRBV20-1 TGCAGTGCCAAGACTAGCGGGGGAAGAGTAGATACGCAGTATTTT CSAKTSGGRVDTQYF
TRBJ1-1 - 19 few TRBV21-1 TGTGCCAGCAGCAAAGGGTGGGATCCGCCGGGCAGATTGAACACTGAAGCTTTCTTT CASSKGWDPPGRLNTEAFF
TRBJ1-1 - 14 - TRBV19 TGTGCCAGTAGTAGTCAGGGGACCAACACTGAAGCTTTCTTT CASSSQGTNTEAFF
TRBJ2-7 TRBD1 14 - TRBV7-9 TGTGCCAGCAGCTTCAGGGGACAGTGGTACGAGCAGTACTTC CASSFRGQWYEQYF
TRBJ2-3 - 13 few TRBV7-8 TGTGCCAGCAGCTTAGAATCGGCAGATACGCAGTATTTT CASSLESADTQYF
TRBJ2-5 TRBD2 14 few TRBV5-4 TGTGCCTCCTACCAGCGGGGGGGCCGCGAGACCCAGTACTTC CASYQRGGRETQYF
TRBJ2-7 TRBD2 16 - TRBV12-3/TRBV12-4 TGTGCCAGCAGTACCACGAGCGGGGGGACTCCCTACGAGCAGTACTTC CASSTTSGGTPYEQYF
TRBJ2-2 - 15 few TRBV19 TGTGCCAGTAGTAGCCCTTGGACCTTGCCCGGGGAGCTGTTTTTT CASSSPWTLPGELFF
TRBJ2-5 - 15 many TRBV5-5 TGTGCCAGCAGCCGCTTAGGTGCTGCCGTAGAGACCCAGTACTTC CASSRLGAAVETQYF
TRBJ2-1 - 15 few TRBV3-1 TGTGCCAGCAGCGAACTTGACATTGCCTACAATGAGCAGTTCTTC CASSELDIAYNEQFF
TRBJ2-1 - 14 - TRBV5-1 TGCGCCAGCAGCTTCCAGGAGTTCCACAATGAGCAGTTCTTC CASSFQEFHNEQFF
TRBJ2-3 TRBD2 16 few TRBV4-3 TGCGCCAGCAGCCAAGTCGTAACAGCGGGATCAGATACGCAGTATTTT CASSQVVTAGSDTQYF
TRBJ2-2 - 15 - TRBV20-1 TGCAGTGCTAGGCCAGCTAGAACTAACACCGGGGAGCTGTTTTTT CSARPARTNTGELFF
TRBJ1-5 TRBD1 17 - TRBV7-9 TGTGCCAGCAGATTTCAGACAGGGAGAAGGGAGCATCAGCCCCAGCATTTT CASRFQTGRREHQPQHF
TRBJ2-2 - 15 few TRBV18 TGTGCCAGCTCACCCCAGGACATCAACACCGGGGAGCTGTTTTTT CASSPQDINTGELFF
TRBJ2-7 TRBD2 16 - TRBV19 TGTGCCAGTAGTGTCGGACTAGCGGGCGTCTCCTACGAGCAGTACTTC CASSVGLAGVSYEQYF
TRBJ2-1 TRBD2 12 - TRBV30 TGTGCCTGGAGTGTAGGCAGCGGGGTGCAGTTCTTC CAWSVGSGVQFF
TRBJ2-5 - 14 - TRBV2 TGTGCCAGCAGAATCGGGACATCGCAAGAGACCCAGTACTTC CASRIGTSQETQYF
TRBJ2-1 TRBD1 15 few TRBV9 TGTGCCAGCAGCGTGGCGGGACAGGGGGATAGGGAGCAGTTCTTC CASSVAGQGDREQFF
TRBJ2-5 - 17 - TRBV5-1 TGCGCCAGCAGCTTGGCGTCGGGGGTCCCCTCGCAAGAGACCCAGTACTTC CASSLASGVPSQETQYF
TRBJ2-7 TRBD1 16 few TRBV4-3 TGCGCCAGCAGCCCTATAGGGACAGGCCTAACCTACGAGCAGTACTTC CASSPIGTGLTYEQYF
TRBJ2-1 TRBD2 15 few TRBV6-5 TGTGCCAGCAGTCCGGGGGGGGGTCGTTACAATGAGCAGTTCTTC CASSPGGGRYNEQFF
TRBJ1-1 - 16 - TRBV5-1 TGCGCCAGCAGCTTTGGGCAGGGGAAGTTAAACACTGAAGCTTTCTTT CASSFGQGKLNTEAFF
TRBJ2-3 - 13 few TRBV7-6 TGTGCCAGCAGCGATCAGGGGCGAGATACGCAGTATTTT CASSDQGRDTQYF
TRBJ1-6 - 15 once TRBV20-1 TGCAGTGCCCCACCCGCAGGGGCAATTAATTCACCCCTCCACTTT CSAPPAGAINSPLHF
TRBJ1-3 - 15 - TRBV5-1 TGCGCCACACGACCCAGACTGAGCTCTGGAAACACCATATATTTT CATRPRLSSGNTIYF
TRBJ1-5 - 19 many TRBV19 TGTGCCAGTAGTATAGGTAAGGGAATGCGCCCTTATAGCAATCAGCCCCAGCATTTT CASSIGKGMRPYSNQPQHF
TRBJ1-4 - 13 - TRBV7-2 TGTGCCAGCAGCCTCAACGGGGGCAGGGAGAAAAATTTT CASSLNGGREKNF
TRBJ2-1 - 8 few TRBV30 TGTGCCTTCAATGAGCAGTTCTTC CAFNEQFF
TRBJ2-5 - 16 - TRBV9 TGTGCCAGCAGCGTAGAAGGGGTAATTACTGGAGAGACCCAGTACTTC CASSVEGVITGETQYF
TRBJ2-7 - 14 few TRBV12-3/TRBV12-4 TGTGCCAGCACTCCGGGAGAAAGGGGATACGAGCAGTACTTC CASTPGERGYEQYF
TRBJ2-1 TRBD2 15 few TRBV27 TGTGCCAGCAGTCCCCTAGGCGGGAGGTACAATGAGCAGTTCTTC CASSPLGGRYNEQFF
TRBJ2-7 - 13 few TRBV4-1 TGCGCCAGCAGCCAAGAAGAGGCCAGGAAAATGCACTTC CASSQEEARKMHF
TRBJ2-1 - 13 few TRBV24-1 TGTGCCACCAGTGACCCCATCACCGATGAGCAGTTCTTC CATSDPITDEQFF
TRBJ2-7 - 13 - TRBV6-2/TRBV6-3 TGTGCCAGCACCCTCTCCGCCGGACGGGAGCAGTACTTC CASTLSAGREQYF
TRBJ2-3 TRBD1 16 few TRBV25-1 TGTGCCAGCAGTGAATCTACGGGACAGGGTGCAGATACGCAGTATTTT CASSESTGQGADTQYF
TRBJ1-6 TRBD1 15 - TRBV20-1 TGCAGTGCTCGACCGGGACAGGGACCTAATTCACCCCTCCACTTT CSARPGQGPNSPLHF
TRBJ2-5 TRBD1 15 few TRBV5-1 TGCGCCAGCAGTAAAGGGACAGCATCACAAGAGACCCAGTACTTC CASSKGTASQETQYF
TRBJ2-5 TRBD2 14 many TRBV2 TGTGCCAGCAGCGGGACTAGCGGACAAGAGACCCAGTACTTC CASSGTSGQETQYF
TRBJ1-1 - 14 - TRBV2 TGTGCCAGCATCCTAGACAGGACTGACACTGAAGCTTTCTTT CASILDRTDTEAFF
TRBJ1-1 - 13 few TRBV11-2 TGTGCCAGCTCGGCACACTTGGGGACTGAAGCTTTCTTT CASSAHLGTEAFF
TRBJ2-1 TRBD1 15 few TRBV7-2 TGTGCCAGCAGCTTGGGACAGGGATCTTCGAATGAGCAGTTCTTC CASSLGQGSSNEQFF
TRBJ2-1 TRBD1 11 few TRBV6-5 TGTGCCAGCAGTCACGGACAGGGGAAGTTCTTC CASSHGQGKFF
TRBJ2-5 - 13 few TRBV27 TGTGCCAGCAGTTCCACCTCTAGAGAGACCCAGTACTTC CASSSTSRETQYF
TRBJ2-7 - 16 few TRBV24-1 TGTGCCACCAGTGATTCCCCGTCCTCGGCCCGCTACGAGCAGTACTTC CATSDSPSSARYEQYF
TRBJ1-6 TRBD1 13 many TRBV5-1 TGCGCCAGCAGCCCGACAGGGAACTCACCCCTCCACTTT CASSPTGNSPLHF
TRBJ2-3 - 12 - TRBV20-1 TGCAGTGTAGGTTCTAGCACAGATACGCAGTATTTT CSVGSSTDTQYF
TRBJ1-2 TRBD1 15 few TRBV7-9 TGTGCCAGCAGCATACCAGGGGGCGCAAACTATGGCTACACCTTC CASSIPGGANYGYTF
TRBJ2-1 TRBD2 15 - TRBV27 TGTGCCACCCAAGTAGGGCTAGCGGGAGTCAATGAGCAGTTCTTC CATQVGLAGVNEQFF
TRBJ2-7 TRBD2 15 few TRBV20-1 TGCAGTGCCAAGATACTAGCGGGAGTACCTTACGAGCAGTACTTC CSAKILAGVPYEQYF
TRBJ2-1 TRBD2 16 - TRBV6-5 TGTGCCAGCAGTCGGAGCCCTGGCGGGAGACACAATGAGCAGTTCTTC CASSRSPGGRHNEQFF
TRBJ1-6 - 11 few TRBV12-3/TRBV12-4 TGTGCCAGCAGTTTAGTTGGCACCCTCCACTTT CASSLVGTLHF
TRBJ1-6 - 15 - TRBV5-1 TGCGCCAGCAGCTTAACCGGGACCAATAATTCACCCCTCCACTTT CASSLTGTNNSPLHF
TRBJ2-7 - 12 many TRBV7-2 TGTGCCATCATTCAGGGGCCCTACGAGCAGTACTTC CAIIQGPYEQYF
TRBJ2-1 - 16 - TRBV5-8 TGTGCCAGCAGCCTGGGGGTGTGGGAGAAGCAGGATGAGCAGTTCTTC CASSLGVWEKQDEQFF